This record covers a single T cell receptor beta chain. Its antigen is as yet unknown. Germline CDR1 reads KGHSH; CDR2 reads LQKENI. V was clipped by 3 bases and J by 1 base; unmatched bases: 3. There are 15 residues in the CDR3. The data belong to a study of T cells in Graves' hyperthyroidism and ophthalmopathy. Study information: The blood sample was taken at first diagnosis, before treatment began. Study results and limitations: Blood samples included most of the expanded thyroid clonotypes exceeding 0.001.

TCR beta CDR3 regions were amplified from RNA transcripts. With the HTBI primer set, the TCR CDR3 went through a first round of RT-PCR. MiXCR, run by TCRdb on the multiplex PCR reads, gives a single entry per CDR3 protein. This repertoire shows 490,000 or so distinct CDR3 sequences, about 20% found once; its top ten account for less than 65%. Clinical symptoms, serum thyroxine and TRAb, thyroid ultrasound and orbital computed tomography together formed the diagnostic basis. From more than 8 ml of fresh peripheral blood, PBMCs were isolated. Material: blood. The chain recombines TRBV18 with TRBJ1-1; 9 bases match TRBD1. The receptor comes from a woman in her 70s with Graves' ophthalmopathy. In DNA, the CDR3 is TGTGCCAGCTCACCTACACAGGGGGCGAACACTGAAGCTTTCTTT. This sequence encodes CASSPTQGANTEAFF. Full variable domain (outside the CDR3, taken from reference TRBV18 and TRBJ1-1): NAGVMQNPRHLVRRRGQEARLRCSPMKGHSHVYWYRQLPEEGLKFMVYLQKENIIDESGMPKERFSAEFPKEGPSILRIQQVVRGDSAAYFCASSPTQGANTEAFFGQGTRLTVV.